These T cell receptor beta chains were read from a single sample in a study of OX40 agonist ivuxolimab in advanced cancers. Profiling relied on immunoSEQ multiplex PCR, and the TCRdb table lists in-frame clones only, not all of them. The data hold 47,000 or so clones, with over 85% observed a single time. Sequencing used CD4+ or CD8+ T cells sorted from blood, obtained in a trial of the OX40 agonist ivuxolimab. Receptors originate from an adult with an advanced solid tumor such as melanoma, head and neck, liver or kidney cancer. Each CDR3 is given with its conserved first and last residue. Each record gives: V gene, J gene, D gene, clone size, CDR3 DNA, CDR3 protein. A D gene is named only where the DNA matches it firmly. Clone size is shown for a subset of rows, as once, few, many or a class of expanded clone.

v_gene: TRBV28; j_gene: TRBJ1-2; d_gene: NA; abundance: NA; CDR3nt: TGTGCCACCCCATCCCTCATAGTGAGGAATGGCTACACCTTC; CDR3aa: CATPSLIVRNGYTF
v_gene: TRBV7-9; j_gene: TRBJ2-5; d_gene: TRBD1; abundance: NA; CDR3nt: TGTGCCAGCAACAGGGGAGCGGAGACCCAGTACTTC; CDR3aa: CASNRGAETQYF
v_gene: TRBV30; j_gene: TRBJ1-2; d_gene: NA; abundance: few; CDR3nt: TGTGCCTGGATGGGGCACCCCAACTATGGCTACACCTTC; CDR3aa: CAWMGHPNYGYTF
v_gene: TRBV2; j_gene: TRBJ1-1; d_gene: NA; abundance: NA; CDR3nt: TGTGCCAGCGACCCGGGACAGAACACTGAAGCTTTCTTT; CDR3aa: CASDPGQNTEAFF
v_gene: TRBV9; j_gene: TRBJ2-7; d_gene: NA; abundance: NA; CDR3nt: TGTGCCAGCAGCGTAGGCGGGCTCAGCTACGAGCAGTACTTC; CDR3aa: CASSVGGLSYEQYF
v_gene: TRBV15; j_gene: TRBJ1-1; d_gene: NA; abundance: NA; CDR3nt: TGTGCCACCAGCAGCAGGGACCTATACACTGAAGCTTTCTTT; CDR3aa: CATSSRDLYTEAFF
v_gene: TRBV5-4; j_gene: TRBJ2-3; d_gene: TRBD2; abundance: NA; CDR3nt: TGTGCCAGCAGCTTGCCGACGGGGGGGACCACAGATACGCAGTATTTT; CDR3aa: CASSLPTGGTTDTQYF
v_gene: TRBV11-2; j_gene: TRBJ2-7; d_gene: NA; abundance: NA; CDR3nt: TGTGCCAGCAGCTTAGGTCGGACCTACGAGCAGTACTTC; CDR3aa: CASSLGRTYEQYF
v_gene: TRBV20-1; j_gene: TRBJ1-4; d_gene: NA; abundance: NA; CDR3nt: TGCAGTTCTGGATCTGGAAAACTGTTTTTT; CDR3aa: CSSGSGKLFF
v_gene: TRBV4-3; j_gene: TRBJ2-5; d_gene: NA; abundance: NA; CDR3nt: TGCGCCAGCAGTAAGGGGCACCAAGAGACCCAGTACTTC; CDR3aa: CASSKGHQETQYF
v_gene: TRBV27; j_gene: TRBJ2-1; d_gene: NA; abundance: NA; CDR3nt: TGTGCCAGCAGTCATTTGGGAGCGGAGCTTTACAATGAGCAGTTCTTC; CDR3aa: CASSHLGAELYNEQFF
v_gene: TRBV9; j_gene: TRBJ2-3; d_gene: TRBD1; abundance: NA; CDR3nt: TGTGCCAGCAGCTCAGATCCTAATACGGACAGGGAAATAGCAGATACGCAGTATTTT; CDR3aa: CASSSDPNTDREIADTQYF
v_gene: TRBV9; j_gene: TRBJ2-1; d_gene: NA; abundance: NA; CDR3nt: TGTGCCAGCAGCGTATGGGACTACAATGAGCAGTTCTTC; CDR3aa: CASSVWDYNEQFF
v_gene: TRBV18; j_gene: TRBJ2-7; d_gene: NA; abundance: NA; CDR3nt: TGTGCCAGCTCACCACCGGGTTACGAGCAGTACTTC; CDR3aa: CASSPPGYEQYF
v_gene: TRBV29-1; j_gene: TRBJ2-3; d_gene: TRBD1; abundance: NA; CDR3nt: TGCAGCGGATCTCGGACAGGGGCTGGGGATACGCAGTATTTT; CDR3aa: CSGSRTGAGDTQYF
v_gene: TRBV28; j_gene: TRBJ2-3; d_gene: NA; abundance: NA; CDR3nt: TGTGCCAGCAGTTGGGCAACAGATACGCAGTATTTT; CDR3aa: CASSWATDTQYF
v_gene: TRBV2; j_gene: TRBJ2-5; d_gene: TRBD1; abundance: NA; CDR3nt: TGTGCCAGCAGTGAAGCATCAGGGGGCCAAGAGACCCAGTACTTC; CDR3aa: CASSEASGGQETQYF
v_gene: TRBV7-6; j_gene: TRBJ2-1; d_gene: TRBD2; abundance: NA; CDR3nt: TGTGCCAGCAGCTTGGGACTAGCCAATGAGCAGTTCTTC; CDR3aa: CASSLGLANEQFF
v_gene: TRBV7-2; j_gene: TRBJ1-6; d_gene: NA; abundance: NA; CDR3nt: TGTGCCAGCAGCTTACGGTATAGGGGGGATTCACCCCTCCACTTT; CDR3aa: CASSLRYRGDSPLHF
v_gene: TRBV4-1; j_gene: TRBJ1-1; d_gene: NA; abundance: NA; CDR3nt: TGCGCCAGCAGCCAAGGGAATCCTGGAGCTTTCTTT; CDR3aa: CASSQGNPGAFF
v_gene: TRBV9; j_gene: TRBJ2-5; d_gene: NA; abundance: NA; CDR3nt: TGTGCCAGCAGCTCAGGGGGACTAGAAGTTCAAGAGACCCAGTACTTC; CDR3aa: CASSSGGLEVQETQYF
v_gene: TRBV5-4; j_gene: TRBJ2-7; d_gene: TRBD2; abundance: NA; CDR3nt: TGTGCCAGCAGCGATCGGACTAGCGGGTTCCACGAGCAGTACTTC; CDR3aa: CASSDRTSGFHEQYF
v_gene: TRBV9; j_gene: TRBJ2-4; d_gene: TRBD2; abundance: NA; CDR3nt: TGTGCCAGCACCTCCGGGAGGGGAGCCAAAAACATTCAGTACTTC; CDR3aa: CASTSGRGAKNIQYF
v_gene: TRBV30; j_gene: TRBJ2-3; d_gene: TRBD1; abundance: NA; CDR3nt: TGTGCCTGGAGTGTAGGGACAGGCACAGATACGCAGTATTTT; CDR3aa: CAWSVGTGTDTQYF
v_gene: TRBV4-3; j_gene: TRBJ2-6; d_gene: NA; abundance: NA; CDR3nt: TGCGCCAGCAGCCAAGCTGGGGGGTCTGGGGCCAACGTCCTGACTTTC; CDR3aa: CASSQAGGSGANVLTF
v_gene: TRBV29-1; j_gene: TRBJ2-7; d_gene: TRBD2; abundance: NA; CDR3nt: TGCAGCGTTCGGACTAGCCTTTACGAGCAGTACTTC; CDR3aa: CSVRTSLYEQYF
v_gene: TRBV7-9; j_gene: TRBJ2-3; d_gene: TRBD1; abundance: NA; CDR3nt: TGTGCCAGCAGCTCCTCGACAGGGTCGGCAGATACGCAGTATTTT; CDR3aa: CASSSSTGSADTQYF
v_gene: TRBV9; j_gene: TRBJ2-5; d_gene: TRBD2; abundance: NA; CDR3nt: TGTGCCAGCAGCGTAGATGGAGCGGGGGTAGAGACCCAGTACTTC; CDR3aa: CASSVDGAGVETQYF
v_gene: TRBV11-2; j_gene: TRBJ2-1; d_gene: TRBD2; abundance: NA; CDR3nt: TGTGCCAGCAGCTTCCCTAGCGGGGGGGCGGACAATGAGCAGTTCTTC; CDR3aa: CASSFPSGGADNEQFF
v_gene: TRBV4-3; j_gene: TRBJ2-1; d_gene: NA; abundance: once; CDR3nt: TGCGCCAGCAGCCCGGGTATCCCCTCCTACAATGAGCAGTTCTTC; CDR3aa: CASSPGIPSYNEQFF
v_gene: TRBV11-2; j_gene: TRBJ2-7; d_gene: TRBD1; abundance: NA; CDR3nt: TGTGCCAGCAGCTTATGGACAGGGAGCTCCTACGAGCAGTACTTC; CDR3aa: CASSLWTGSSYEQYF
v_gene: TRBV6-1; j_gene: TRBJ2-7; d_gene: NA; abundance: NA; CDR3nt: TGTGCCAGCAGTGAAGCGTACGATGACGTGAGCTCCTACGAGCAGTACTTC; CDR3aa: CASSEAYDDVSSYEQYF
v_gene: TRBV7-9; j_gene: TRBJ1-6; d_gene: NA; abundance: NA; CDR3nt: TGTGCCAGCAGTTGGGGGGGGGATTCACCCCTCCACTTT; CDR3aa: CASSWGGDSPLHF
v_gene: TRBV19; j_gene: TRBJ2-7; d_gene: TRBD2; abundance: NA; CDR3nt: TGTGCCAGTAGCGCGGGGGGGATCTACGAGCAGTACTTC; CDR3aa: CASSAGGIYEQYF
v_gene: TRBV15; j_gene: TRBJ1-5; d_gene: NA; abundance: once; CDR3nt: TGTGCCACCAGCAGAGATGGGGGTAGCAATCAGCCCCAGCATTTT; CDR3aa: CATSRDGGSNQPQHF
v_gene: TRBV2; j_gene: TRBJ1-6; d_gene: NA; abundance: NA; CDR3nt: TGTGCCAGCGAGGAGCTCGGGGATGAGAATAATTCACCCCTCCACTTT; CDR3aa: CASEELGDENNSPLHF
v_gene: TRBV5-6; j_gene: TRBJ2-3; d_gene: NA; abundance: NA; CDR3nt: TGTGCCAGCAGCTTAGATCGTGTTCAGGTAGATACGCAGTATTTT; CDR3aa: CASSLDRVQVDTQYF
v_gene: TRBV10-3; j_gene: TRBJ2-1; d_gene: TRBD1; abundance: NA; CDR3nt: TGTGCCATCAGACAGGGGCCCCCGTGGGAGCAGTTCTTC; CDR3aa: CAIRQGPPWEQFF
v_gene: TRBV27; j_gene: TRBJ1-5; d_gene: NA; abundance: NA; CDR3nt: TGTGCCAGCAGCCCTTCCGGGAGGAGCAATCAGCCCCAGCATTTT; CDR3aa: CASSPSGRSNQPQHF
v_gene: TRBV19; j_gene: TRBJ1-4; d_gene: NA; abundance: NA; CDR3nt: TGTGCCAGTAGCCCCCAAGAGGCGTGGGGCCGGGATGAAAAACTGTTTTTT; CDR3aa: CASSPQEAWGRDEKLFF